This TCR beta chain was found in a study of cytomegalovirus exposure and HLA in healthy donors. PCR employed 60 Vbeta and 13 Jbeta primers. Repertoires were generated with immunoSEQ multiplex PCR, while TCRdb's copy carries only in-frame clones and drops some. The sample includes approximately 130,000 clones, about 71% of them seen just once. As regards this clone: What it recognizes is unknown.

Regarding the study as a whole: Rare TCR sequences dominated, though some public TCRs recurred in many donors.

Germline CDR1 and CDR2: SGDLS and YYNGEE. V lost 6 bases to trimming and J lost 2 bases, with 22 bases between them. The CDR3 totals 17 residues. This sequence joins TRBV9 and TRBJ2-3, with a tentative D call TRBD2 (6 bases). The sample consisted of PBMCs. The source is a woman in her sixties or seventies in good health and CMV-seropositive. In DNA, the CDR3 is TGTGCCAGCACCTTAGAAGGGTCGGGACTGGACACAGATACGCAGTATTTT. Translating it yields CASTLEGSGLDTDTQYF.